Below, 29 T cell receptor beta chains from the same sample are listed, as sequenced in a study of beta chain features in type 1 diabetes. Isolated RNA was reverse transcribed in full, so expressed TCRB transcripts were sequenced. Measured with immunoSEQ multiplex PCR; TCRdb has only the in-frame clones, and not every one. The repertoire includes under 950,000 clones, roughly 15% of them detected once, and around 0.02% sits in the top ten. The sample was naive CD4+ T cells from blood. The receptors shown here come from a young woman in good health.

The table lists this clone with a few counts. V is TRBV27 and J is TRBJ2-2; unclear D gene. Germline lookup yields CDR1 MNHEY and CDR2 SMNVEV (reference sequence). The ends were cut back, 7 bases at V and 4 bases at J, with 16 bases in the middle. The CDR3 length is 15 residues. Here the CDR3 reads CASTAEIGPTGELFF. The CDR3 DNA follows: TGTGCCAGCACCGCGGAGATAGGGCCCACCGGGGAGCTGTTTTTT.

There are a few counts of this clone. V usage is TRBV5-1 and J usage is TRBJ2-2; TRBD1 might be the D (5 bases). There are 15 residues in the CDR3. The V and J ends lost 6 bases and 1 base respectively, with 13 bases between them. The germline gives CDR1 SGHRS, CDR2 YFSETQ. The CDR3 sequence: CASTSRAMNTGELFF. As DNA, the CDR3 is TGCGCCAGCACGTCCAGGGCGATGAACACCGGGGAGCTGTTTTTT.

This clone turned up a few times. J is TRBJ2-5 and V is TRBV18; D gene unclear. With 2 bases removed from V and 5 bases from J, the gap between germline ends came to 9 bases. The germline V gene has CDR1 KGHSH and CDR2 LQKENI. CDR3 size: 13 residues. The CDR3 loop reads CASSPIGSETQYF. In DNA form, the CDR3 reads TGTGCCAGCTCACCAATTGGGTCGGAGACCCAGTACTTC.

This clone was counted a few times. The CDR3 here is CASSPTSGLLEETQYF. For the CDR3, the DNA is TGTGCCAGCAGCCCGACTAGCGGGTTGCTTGAAGAGACCCAGTACTTC. The chain combines TRBV5-4 with TRBJ2-5; 10 nucleotides agree with TRBD2. In germline, CDR1 is SGHNT, CDR2 YYREEE (reference sequence). The CDR3 runs to 16 residues. The V segment lost 4 bases and the J segment 3 bases; nucleotides outside the gene matches: 9.

The rearrangement joins TRBV7-9 to TRBJ2-1; maybe TRBD1 (6 bases). Germline assignment: CDR1 SEHNR and CDR2 FQNEAQ (reference sequence). Trimming cost V 4 bases and J 0 bases, with 13 bases left between them. The CDR3 runs 16 residues. CDR3 nucleotides: TGTGCCAGCAGCTCCGCGGACAGAAACTCCTACAATGAGCAGTTCTTC. It yields the protein CASSSADRNSYNEQFF. The whole variable domain, remainder taken from reference TRBV7-9 and TRBJ2-1, is DTGVSQNPRHKITKRGQNVTFRCDPISEHNRLYWYRQTLGQGPEFLTYFQNEAQLEKSRLLSDRFSAERPKGSFSTLEIQRTEQGDSAMYLCASSSADRNSYNEQFFGPGTRLTVL.

In its sample, this clone was seen a few times. The chain recombines TRBV18 with TRBJ2-7, with D perhaps matching TRBD2 (5 bases). The CDR3 has 14 amino acids. Trimming shortened V by 5 bases and J by 3 bases, and 14 bases separated the two germline ends. The germline gives CDR1 KGHSH, CDR2 LQKENI. The CDR3 is CASSTSHGNYEQYF. Written as DNA, the CDR3 is TGTGCCAGCTCAACCTCCCACGGGAACTACGAGCAGTACTTC.

This clone was recorded a few times. The rearrangement links TRBV18 to TRBJ2-5; the D is unclear. V lost 4 bases, J lost 0 bases, and 6 bases lay in between. The CDR3 loop spans 13 amino acids. Germline V gene sequence: CDR1 KGHSH, CDR2 LQKENI. The chain's CDR3 is CASSRGHQETQYF. The CDR3 coding sequence is TGTGCCAGCTCACGCGGCCACCAAGAGACCCAGTACTTC. Full variable domain (rest looked up from reference TRBV18 and TRBJ2-5): NAGVMQNPRHLVRRRGQEARLRCSPMKGHSHVYWYRQLPEEGLKFMVYLQKENIIDESGMPKERFSAEFPKEGPSILRIQQVVRGDSAAYFCASSRGHQETQYFGPGTRLLVL.

The genes are TRBV10-3 and TRBJ2-1, with D unresolved. The V end lost 3 bases, the J end lost 4 bases, and 13 bases lay between the germline ends. Per the germline V gene, CDR1 is ENHRY and CDR2 is SYGVKD. The CDR3 sequence is 15 residues long. Written as DNA, the CDR3 is TGTGCCATCAGTGAATTCTCACCATCTTACAATGAGCAGTTCTTC. Its translation: CAISEFSPSYNEQFF.

J is TRBJ2-1 and V is TRBV6-5, with TRBD2 identical over 9 bases. Germline V CDR1 and CDR2: MNHEY, SVGAGI. The CDR3 is 15 amino acids. V shed 6 bases and J 6 bases; nucleotides not matched to a gene: 9. CDR3 residues: CASRRAGGPGNEQFF. The CDR3 region has the DNA TGTGCCAGCAGAAGGGCGGGAGGGCCAGGCAATGAGCAGTTCTTC.

The sample holds a few counts of this clone. The chain couples TRBV2 to TRBJ1-1, with 8 bases that match TRBD1. V lost 4 bases to trimming and J lost 4 bases; unmatched junction nucleotides: 2. Germline V gene lookup returns CDR1 SNHLY and CDR2 FYNNEI. There are 13 residues in the CDR3. The CDR3 DNA is TGTGCCAGCAGTGGACAGGGGACCACTGAAGCTTTCTTT. Protein sequence: CASSGQGTTEAFF.

The gene calls are TRBV5-1 and TRBJ1-2; D gene unclear. Trimming stripped 4 bases from V and 6 bases from J, with 13 bases between. This CDR3 comprises 13 residues. The germline gives CDR1 SGHRS, CDR2 YFSETQ. CDR3 nucleotides: TGCGCCAGCAGCCTCGACGCCGGGGATGGCTACACCTTC. Translating it yields CASSLDAGDGYTF.

Details on this clone: The same CDR3 is also encoded by other DNA sequences in this sample. The chain is built from TRBV20-1 and TRBJ1-1; D is unresolved. The CDR3 totals 11 residues. Trimming took off 4 bases at V and 1 base at J, with 4 bases between the two ends. The germline CDR1 and CDR2 sequences are DFQATT and SNEGSKA (reference sequence). Here the CDR3 DNA reads TGCAGTGCTACGAGGAACACTGAAGCTTTCTTT. Translation gives CSATRNTEAFF.

This chain connects TRBV13 to TRBJ2-3, with 7 bases lining up with TRBD2. Trimming took 5 bases from V and 6 from J; bases not matched to a gene: 8. CDR3 size: 14 residues. Germline V gene lookup returns CDR1 PRHDT and CDR2 FYEKMQ (reference sequence). CDR3 region: CASSPSGGADTQYF. CDR3 bases: TGTGCCAGCAGCCCTAGCGGAGGGGCGGATACGCAGTATTTT. The full variable domain, in which reference TRBV13 and TRBJ2-3 provide the parts outside the CDR3, is AAGVIQSPRHLIKEKRETATLKCYPIPRHDTVYWYQQGPGQDPQFLISFYEKMQSDKGSIPDRFSAQQFSDYHSELNMSSLELGDSALYFCASSPSGGADTQYFGPGTRLTVL.

The table lists this clone with a few counts. The chain links TRBV15 to TRBJ2-7; 10 positions match TRBD2. Trimming took 5 bases from V and 6 from J; bases not matched to a gene: 10. The germline CDR1 and CDR2 sequences are LNHNV and YYDKDF (reference sequence). The CDR3 is 15 residues long. As DNA, the CDR3 is TGTGCCACCAGCGGCGGAGCGGGAGGGCCGGGCGAGCAGTACTTC. This gives the protein CATSGGAGGPGEQYF.

This clone showed up just a few times. The chain joins TRBV18 to TRBJ2-1; no reliable D call. This CDR3 is built from 11 residues. The V end was cut by 2 bases, the J end by 10 bases, with 6 bases between. Per the germline V gene, CDR1 is KGHSH and CDR2 is LQKENI. CDR3 amino acids: CASSPTTEQFF. The CDR3 DNA reads as TGTGCCAGCTCACCAACGACCGAGCAGTTCTTC. The full variable domain, its missing parts supplied by reference TRBV18 and TRBJ2-1, is NAGVMQNPRHLVRRRGQEARLRCSPMKGHSHVYWYRQLPEEGLKFMVYLQKENIIDESGMPKERFSAEFPKEGPSILRIQQVVRGDSAAYFCASSPTTEQFFGPGTRLTVL.

V gene TRBV18 combines with J gene TRBJ2-3; a weak D match, TRBD1 (5 bases). CDR1 and CDR2 from the germline V gene are KGHSH and LQKENI. The CDR3 totals 15 residues. V was clipped by 5 bases and J by 0 bases, with 12 bases between them. In nucleotides, the CDR3 is TGTGCCAGCTCAAAGACAGTTTCTAGCACAGATACGCAGTATTTT. It translates to CASSKTVSSTDTQYF.

The V gene is TRBV4-2, the J gene TRBJ1-1, with D possibly being TRBD1 (5 bases). V dropped 1 base and J dropped 0 bases, with 9 bases sitting between them. Germline CDR1 and CDR2: LGHNA and YNFKEQ. There are 15 residues in the CDR3. This CDR3 reads CASSQAGGMNTEAFF. The CDR3 DNA reads TGTGCCAGCAGCCAAGCCGGGGGGATGAACACTGAAGCTTTCTTT.

The chain uses TRBV7-2 and TRBJ2-3, with TRBD2 matching over 14 bases. V dropped 4 bases and J dropped 3; count of bases not matched to a gene: 3. Germline loops: CDR1 SGHTA, CDR2 FQGNSA. The CDR3 has 16 amino acids. The CDR3 DNA is TGTGCCAGCAGCTCCCGGACTAGCGGGAGGACAGATACGCAGTATTTT. Translating gives CASSSRTSGRTDTQYF.

This clone was picked up a small number of times. The sample holds other DNA sequences that translate to the same CDR3. The V and J genes are TRBV27 and TRBJ2-3; D not resolved. This CDR3 has 13 amino acids. With 4 bases removed from V and 0 bases from J, the gap between germline ends came to 5 bases. The germline V gene has CDR1 MNHEY and CDR2 SMNVEV (reference sequence). The chain's CDR3 is CASSSPSTDTQYF. CDR3 nucleotide sequence: TGTGCCAGCAGTTCCCCTAGCACAGATACGCAGTATTTT.

The chain uses TRBV29-1 and TRBJ2-1; unclear D gene. Trimming took off 6 bases at V and 4 bases at J, with 7 bases between the two ends. The CDR3 is made up of 11 amino acids. Germline V gene lookup returns CDR1 SQVTM and CDR2 ANQGSEA. In nucleotides, the CDR3 is TGCAGCGTCGCTAAATACAATGAGCAGTTCTTC. This translates into CSVAKYNEQFF.

This clone occurred a few times. The rearrangement links TRBV28 to TRBJ1-1; TRBD1 agrees at 8 bases. The CDR3 runs 14 residues. Germline CDR1 MDHEN, CDR2 SYDVKM. V was clipped by 7 bases and J by 4 bases; unmatched bases: 8. CDR3 nucleotide sequence: TGTGCCAGCAATATGCTTGACAGGGGCACTGAAGCTTTCTTT. It encodes CASNMLDRGTEAFF. The full variable domain, with the rest looked up from reference TRBV28 and TRBJ1-1, is DVKVTQSSRYLVKRTGEKVFLECVQDMDHENMFWYRQDPGLGLRLIYFSYDVKMKEKGDIPEGYSVSREKKERFSLILESASTNQTSMYLCASNMLDRGTEAFFGQGTRLTVV.

This rearrangement joins TRBV7-9 to TRBJ1-5; no reliable D call. CDR3 length: 13 residues. Trimming removed 5 bases at V and 0 bases at J, with 5 bases between. Germline loops: CDR1 SEHNR, CDR2 FQNEAQ (reference sequence). CDR3 DNA sequence: TGTGCCAGCAGCGGCGGTAGCAATCAGCCCCAGCATTTT. It is translated as CASSGGSNQPQHF.

About this clone itself: This specimen includes other DNA sequences encoding the same CDR3. The chain carries TRBV28 and TRBJ2-7; no firm D call. V lost 4 bases, J lost 6 bases, and 7 bases lay in between. Looked up from germline, CDR1 is MDHEN and CDR2 is SYDVKM. The CDR3 covers 11 residues. In DNA form, the CDR3 reads TGTGCCAGCAGTTCCCTCTTCGAGCAGTACTTC. Its protein is CASSSLFEQYF.

This clone has a handful of counts. This sequence joins TRBV13 and TRBJ1-3, with D uncertain. Trimming took off 3 bases at V and 2 bases at J, with 8 bases between the two ends. CDR3 length: 14 residues. The germline V gene encodes CDR1 PRHDT and CDR2 FYEKMQ (reference sequence). Here the CDR3 reads CASSFVGAGNTIYF. The CDR3 region has the DNA TGTGCCAGCAGCTTCGTCGGGGCTGGAAACACCATATATTTT.

The chain joins TRBV7-3 to TRBJ2-1, with D possibly matching TRBD2 (6 bases). The CDR3 covers 18 residues. V was trimmed by 5 bases and J by 0 bases, leaving 20 bases between them. Germline V gene sequence: CDR1 SGHTA, CDR2 FQGTGA. The DNA for the CDR3 is TGTGCCAGCAGCCCTCATGGGAGGTCCAGGAGCTCCTACAATGAGCAGTTCTTC. Encoded protein: CASSPHGRSRSSYNEQFF.

This clone was seen more than once but under ten times. The chain joins TRBV4-2 to TRBJ1-4; D is unclear. Trimming left V 1 base short and J 7 bases short, with 10 bases between. Germline lookup yields CDR1 LGHNA and CDR2 YNFKEQ. The CDR3 has 14 amino acids. The CDR3 sequence is CASSQASRVEKLFF. The CDR3 DNA follows: TGTGCCAGCAGCCAAGCCAGTCGCGTTGAAAAACTGTTTTTT.

This clone has just a few counts. The V and J genes are TRBV5-1 and TRBJ2-3; 10 bases agree with TRBD1. The J segment lost 4 bases and the V segment lost 4 bases, leaving 3 bases of the junction unmatched. This CDR3 is built from 14 residues. Germline assignment: CDR1 SGHRS and CDR2 YFSETQ. In DNA form, the CDR3 reads TGCGCCAGCAGCCACGGGACAGGGGCAGATACGCAGTATTTT. Amino acid sequence: CASSHGTGADTQYF.

This clone was observed a few times. The chain couples TRBV4-2 to TRBJ2-2, with D possibly TRBD1 on 6 matching bases. Trimming took 2 bases from V and 2 from J, leaving 15 bases between them. The germline CDR1 and CDR2 sequences are LGHNA and YNFKEQ. The CDR3 spans 17 residues. The CDR3 region is CASSQRQASANTGELFF. CDR3 bases: TGTGCCAGCAGCCAACGACAGGCGTCGGCTAACACCGGGGAGCTGTTTTTT.

This chain uses TRBV4-3 with TRBJ2-7; D remains unclear. Germline CDR1 and CDR2: LGHNA and YSLEER. V gave up 3 bases and J gave up 1 base, with 10 bases separating them. The CDR3 loop spans 14 amino acids. This chain's CDR3 is CASSQNPTSYEQYF. The CDR3 DNA follows: TGCGCCAGCAGCCAGAACCCGACGTCCTACGAGCAGTACTTC.